The 11 T cell receptor beta chains reported below all come from one sample, sequenced in a study of OX40 agonist ivuxolimab in advanced cancers. Profiled with immunoSEQ multiplex PCR; TCRdb holds only in-frame clones, not every one. The table has roughly 76,000 clones, around 90% seen once. Here the sequenced sample was CD4+ or CD8+ T cells sorted from blood, taken in a trial of the OX40 agonist ivuxolimab. The source of these receptors is an adult with an advanced solid tumor such as melanoma, head and neck, liver or kidney cancer.

A few counts support this clone. The chain joins TRBV7-3 to TRBJ1-1, with D perhaps TRBD1 (6 bases). CDR1 SGHTA and CDR2 FQGTGA come from the germline V gene. Trimming took 6 bases from V and 5 from J, leaving 13 bases between them. The CDR3 sequence is 13 residues long. Written as DNA, the CDR3 is TGTGCCAGCAGACAGGGTCCCCAAACTGAAGCTTTCTTT. Translated: CASRQGPQTEAFF.

The chain employs TRBV7-6 and TRBJ2-7, with TRBD1 matching over 8 bases. The germline V gene has CDR1 SGHVS and CDR2 FNYEAQ. The length of the CDR3 is 13 residues. Trimming removed 5 bases from V and 6 bases from J; junction bases left unmatched: 6. CDR3 residues: CASSAGGPAEQYV. CDR3 coding DNA: TGTGCCAGCAGCGCAGGGGGCCCGGCCGAGCAGTACGTC.

The chain uses TRBV6-5 and TRBJ2-4; D assignment may be TRBD1 or TRBD2 (6 bases each). This CDR3 region has 15 residues. V dropped 6 bases and J dropped 1 base, with 13 bases sitting between them. Germline V gives CDR1 MNHEY, CDR2 SVGAGI. CDR3 DNA sequence: TGTGCCAGCAGCCCCGGGGGCGCGGCCAAAAACATTCAGTACTTC. This gives the protein CASSPGGAAKNIQYF.

J is TRBJ2-3 and V is TRBV5-4, with 7 bases lining up with TRBD2. Germline CDR1 SGHNT, CDR2 YYREEE (reference sequence). This CDR3 spans 15 amino acids. J lost 7 bases, V lost 0 bases, and 8 bases had no gene match. The CDR3 is CASSLGSGESYTQYF. The CDR3 region has the DNA TGTGCCAGCAGCTTGGGGAGCGGGGAAAGCTATACGCAGTATTTT.

With respect to this clone: This sample includes further DNA sequences coding for the same CDR3. The chain has TRBV11-1 and TRBJ1-1; D is unresolved. Germline V CDR1 and CDR2: SGHAT, FQDESV (reference sequence). The CDR3 runs 12 residues. Trimming removed 2 bases from V and 5 bases from J, with 6 bases in between. Written as DNA, the CDR3 is TGTGCCAGCAGCTTAAAAGGGACTGAAGCTTTCTTT. It encodes CASSLKGTEAFF.

The chain uses TRBV19 and TRBJ2-1, with TRBD1 matching over 9 bases. There are 15 residues in the CDR3. Germline CDR1 and CDR2: LNHDA and SQIVND (reference sequence). J lost 7 bases, V lost 8 bases, and 12 bases had no gene match. This CDR3 is CASSSGTGWDNEQFF. CDR3 nucleotides: TGTGCCAGTTCCTCGGGGACAGGGTGGGATAATGAGCAGTTCTTC.

The chain is built from TRBV28 and TRBJ1-5; 9 positions agree with TRBD1. J lost 3 bases, V lost 8 bases, and 11 bases had no gene match. This CDR3 contains 16 residues. Per the germline V gene, CDR1 is MDHEN and CDR2 is SYDVKM. This CDR3 reads CASHIPGQGPNQPQHF. CDR3 nucleotides: TGTGCCAGCCACATTCCAGGACAGGGGCCCAATCAGCCCCAGCATTTT.

V gene TRBV7-2 combines with J gene TRBJ1-2, with D perhaps matching TRBD1 (6 bases). The CDR3 contains 16 residues. The ends were cut back, 5 bases at V and 4 bases at J, with 20 bases in the middle. Looked up from germline, CDR1 is SGHTA and CDR2 is FQGNSA. In DNA, the CDR3 is TGTGCCAGCAGCCCGAGGACAGCGCCGGGTGGCTATGGCTACACCTTC. Amino acids: CASSPRTAPGGYGYTF.

The CDR3 DNA sequence: TGTGCCAGCAGTGTAAGCAGAACGAACACTGAAGCTTTCTTT. Its translation: CASSVSRTNTEAFF. The chain uses TRBV6-4 and TRBJ1-1, with no clear D. This CDR3 spans 14 amino acids. CDR1 and CDR2 from the germline V gene are MRHNA and SNTAGT. Trimming removed 4 bases at V and 1 base at J, with 10 bases between.

The genes are TRBV15 and TRBJ2-4, with D maybe TRBD2 (6 bases). The CDR3 is made up of 16 amino acids. The V gene's germline CDR1 is LNHNV and CDR2 YYDKDF (reference sequence). With 5 bases removed from V and 1 base from J, the gap between germline ends came to 15 bases. CDR3 DNA sequence: TGTGCCACCAGCCCTTCCGGGGGAAGTGCCAAAAACATTCAGTACTTC. It codes for CATSPSGGSAKNIQYF.

The chain combines TRBV6-6 with TRBJ1-1, with 7 nucleotides matching TRBD1. CDR3 size: 14 residues. Looked up from germline, CDR1 is MNHNY and CDR2 is SVGAGI (reference sequence). V shed 2 bases and J 7 bases; nucleotides not matched to a gene: 7. CDR3 DNA: TGTGCCAGCAGTTACAGGGACAGAACCCTTGAAGCTTTCTTT. This sequence encodes CASSYRDRTLEAFF.